These T cell receptor beta chains were read from a single sample in a study of blood T cells in healthy people across ages. TCRdb independently ran MiXCR on the 5' RACE reads; one entry per CDR3 protein. Here the sample spans approximately 830,000 distinct CDR3 sequences, about 62% being singletons. Sequenced sample: blood. These receptors all come from a young man in good health. The CDR3 runs from the conserved cysteine through the conserved F or W. The order of the fields is V gene, CDR3 protein.

TRBV14	CASSHTWSSYNEQFF
TRBV20-1	CSASLGPTSGLETQYF
TRBV29-1	CSAIDRQQFF
TRBV6-6	CASSYSNRGLYGYTF
TRBV4-2	CASSQDVGQGIPGELFF
TRBV7-2	CASSLVGGRSETQYF
TRBV7-2	CASSLGGSFYNEQFF
TRBV27	CASSLWGSSNSPLHF
TRBV10-3	CAIGPEANTEAFF
TRBV20-1	CSASHRGREQYF
TRBV15	CATSRGTGGKSGNTIYF
TRBV12-3/TRBV12-4	CASSLGASETQYF
TRBV7-2	CASSFSGGGGNEQFF
TRBV24-1	CATPYEQYF
TRBV29-1	CSVKGGTGANTGELFF
TRBV5-1	CASSLGGAVFGETQYF
TRBV10-3	CAIRAGEQEQYF
TRBV14	CASSYRVGGTQYF
TRBV11-2	CASSLVGGGPSEQFF
TRBV20-1	CSAGRTSGLLYTQYF
TRBV7-3	CASSFRPPGDGETQYF
TRBV28	CASSSPTGTTYEQYF
TRBV20-1	CSAVHGANTGELFF
TRBV5-6	CASSLVNYGYTF
TRBV10-3	CAIRAGTGGKTQYF
TRBV18	CASSPLRDGYTF
TRBV9	CASSVAPRGTDTQYF
TRBV7-3	CASTITGRSYNEQFF